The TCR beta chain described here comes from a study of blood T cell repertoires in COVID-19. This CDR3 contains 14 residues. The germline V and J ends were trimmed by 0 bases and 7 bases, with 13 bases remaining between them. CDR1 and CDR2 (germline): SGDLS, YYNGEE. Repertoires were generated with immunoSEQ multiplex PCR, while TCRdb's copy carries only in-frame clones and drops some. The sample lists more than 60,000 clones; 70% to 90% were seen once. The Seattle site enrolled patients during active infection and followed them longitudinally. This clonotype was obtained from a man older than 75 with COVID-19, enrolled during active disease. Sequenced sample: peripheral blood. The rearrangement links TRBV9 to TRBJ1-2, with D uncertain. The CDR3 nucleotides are TGTGCCAGCAGCGTAGCTCCCCGGGGAGCTGGCTACACCTTC. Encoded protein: CASSVAPRGAGYTF.